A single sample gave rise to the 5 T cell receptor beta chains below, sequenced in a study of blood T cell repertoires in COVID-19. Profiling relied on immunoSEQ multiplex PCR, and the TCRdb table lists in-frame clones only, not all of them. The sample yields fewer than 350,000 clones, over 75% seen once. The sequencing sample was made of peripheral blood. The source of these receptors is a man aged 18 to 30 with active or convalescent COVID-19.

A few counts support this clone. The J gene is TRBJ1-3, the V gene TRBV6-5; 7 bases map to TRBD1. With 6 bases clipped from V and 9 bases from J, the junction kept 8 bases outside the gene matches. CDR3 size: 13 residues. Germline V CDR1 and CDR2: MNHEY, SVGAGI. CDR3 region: CASRTLQGTTIYF. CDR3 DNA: TGTGCCAGCAGGACCCTACAGGGGACCACCATATATTTT.

The DNA for the CDR3 is TGTGCCAGCAGCCCATCAGGGGGCCGGAACACTGAAGCTTTCTTT. It specifies CASSPSGGRNTEAFF. This sequence joins TRBV11-3 and TRBJ1-1; TRBD1 matches 8 bases. The CDR3 covers 15 residues. Unmatched junction bases numbered 6, after V lost 5 bases and J lost 1 base. The germline V gene has CDR1 SGHNT and CDR2 YENEEA.

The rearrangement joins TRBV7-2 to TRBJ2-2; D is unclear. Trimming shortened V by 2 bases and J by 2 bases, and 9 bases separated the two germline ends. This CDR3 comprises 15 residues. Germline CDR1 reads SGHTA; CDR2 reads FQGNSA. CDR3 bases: TGTGCCAGCAGCTTATTACTCCGAAACACCGGGGAGCTGTTTTTT. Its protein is CASSLLLRNTGELFF.

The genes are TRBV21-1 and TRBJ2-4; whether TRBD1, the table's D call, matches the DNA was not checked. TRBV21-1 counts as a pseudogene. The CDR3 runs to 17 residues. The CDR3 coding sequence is TGTGCCAGCAGCAAAGGAGGCAGGGCTCTTACCAAAAACATTCAGTACTTC. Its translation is CASSKGGRALTKNIQYF.

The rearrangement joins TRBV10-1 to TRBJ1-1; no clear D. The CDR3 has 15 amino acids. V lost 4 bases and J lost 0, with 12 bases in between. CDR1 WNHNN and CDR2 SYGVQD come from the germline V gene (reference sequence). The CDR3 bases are TGCGCCAGCAGTGGGAAGGGCGGGCTGAACACTGAAGCTTTCTTT. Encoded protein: CASSGKGGLNTEAFF.